This TCR beta chain was retrieved from a study of neurological immune-mediated disorders. It was from 2 million PBMCs stored at -80 C that the unsorted libraries were obtained. Synthesis of cDNA was carried out by template-switch 5'RACE. The reaction used 10-nucleotide random UMIs. TCRdb processed the 5' RACE reads anew with MiXCR; each CDR3 protein has one entry. The sample records some 78,000 distinct CDR3 sequences, about 5.2% being singletons. This clonotype was counted between two and nine times. This CDR3 is 13 amino acids long. Germline values: CDR1 SGHDT, CDR2 YYEEEE. Between the trimmed V and J ends, which lost 5 bases and 0 bases, there was a span of 6 bases.

What was sequenced was PBMCs. This chain uses TRBV5-6 with TRBJ1-5; D ambiguous. The TCR sequence derives from a woman in her 30s with multiple sclerosis. The CDR3 sequence: CASSWGSNQPQHF. The CDR3 coding sequence is TGTGCCAGCAGTTGGGGTAGCAATCAGCCCCAGCATTTT.